These 7 T cell receptor beta chains share one sample of origin, sequenced in a study of early T cells in non-severe SARS-CoV-2 infection. Each CDR3 protein is one row after TCRdb ran MiXCR on the 5' RACE reads. The table lists approximately 65,000 distinct CDR3 sequences, 11% of them singletons. This material consisted of whole blood, taken at baseline. These receptors all come from an adult who was a healthcare worker with PCR-confirmed SARS-CoV-2 infection or an uninfected control (not recorded which).

This sequence joins TRBV14 and TRBJ2-3, with D possibly TRBD2 on 6 matching bases. Trimming pared 4 bases from V and 5 bases from J, leaving 19 bases between. Germline lookup yields CDR1 SGHDN and CDR2 FVKESK. The CDR3 has 16 amino acids. CDR3 nucleotides: TGTGCCAGCAGCCCCCGGGGACTCCTTCGAGGAGATACGCAGTATTTT. The encoded protein is CASSPRGLLRGDTQYF. Supplemented by reference TRBV14 and TRBJ2-3, the full variable domain reads EAGVTQFPSHSVIEKGQTVTLRCDPISGHDNLYWYRRVMGKEIKFLLHFVKESKQDESGMPNNRFLAERTGGTYSTLKVQPAELEDSGVYFCASSPRGLLRGDTQYFGPGTRLTVL.

The chain has TRBV20-1 and TRBJ2-7; 8 positions match TRBD1. V trimming: 6 bases; J trimming: 2 bases; junction bases outside the gene matches: 9. In germline, CDR1 is DFQATT, CDR2 SNEGSKA (reference sequence). This CDR3 contains 14 residues. CDR3 in amino acids: CSASPRTGTYEQYF. The CDR3 DNA reads as TGCAGTGCATCCCCGAGGACAGGGACCTACGAGCAGTACTTC.

The chain has TRBV11-1 and TRBJ2-5; 10 nucleotides align to TRBD2. Germline values: CDR1 SGHAT, CDR2 FQDESV (reference sequence). V gave up 2 bases and J gave up 5 bases; unmatched junction bases: 8. The CDR3 has 16 residues. The CDR3 protein is CASSLYQRGGRETQYF. For the CDR3, the DNA is TGTGCCAGCAGCTTATATCAGCGGGGGGGCCGGGAGACCCAGTACTTC.

There are a few counts of this clonotype. The V and J genes are TRBV19 and TRBJ1-5; D might be TRBD1 (5 bases). Germline CDR1 reads LNHDA; CDR2 reads SQIVND (reference sequence). Between the trimmed V and J ends, which lost 6 bases and 4 bases, there was a span of 16 bases. The CDR3 spans 15 residues. CDR3 nucleotides: TGTGCCAGTAGACCTTGGGACCCTTCAAATCAGCCCCAGCATTTT. As protein: CASRPWDPSNQPQHF.

This chain uses TRBV20-1 with TRBJ1-1; D is unclear. Trimming stripped 5 bases from V and 3 bases from J, with 13 bases between. Germline CDR1 and CDR2: DFQATT and SNEGSKA (reference sequence). The CDR3 spans 13 residues. CDR3 loop: CSAPKGRDTEAFF. The CDR3 nucleotides are TGCAGTGCTCCTAAGGGTAGGGACACTGAAGCTTTCTTT.

This clonotype showed up many times. The CDR3 loop reads CASRTSGYEQYF. As DNA, the CDR3 is TGTGCCAGCAGGACTAGCGGGTACGAGCAGTACTTC. The chain employs TRBV2 and TRBJ2-7, with TRBD2 identical over 10 bases. CDR1 and CDR2 from the germline V gene are SNHLY and FYNNEI. V gave up 6 bases and J gave up 4 bases; unmatched junction bases: 0. The CDR3 covers 12 residues.

This clonotype showed up many times. The chain employs TRBV20-1 and TRBJ1-1, with 8 bases aligning to TRBD1. CDR3 length: 15 residues. Germline CDR1 is DFQATT and CDR2 is SNEGSKA (reference sequence). Losses at the gene ends were 2 bases for V and 0 bases for J; bases not matched to a gene: 5. The CDR3 DNA reads as TGCAGTGCTAGACCATGGACAGGGATGAACACTGAAGCTTTCTTT. This translates into CSARPWTGMNTEAFF.